The 30 T cell receptor beta chains given below trace back to one sample, sequenced in a study of blood T cell repertoires in COVID-19. Data came from immunoSEQ multiplex PCR; TCRdb stores just in-frame clones and leaves some out. This sample has more than 300,000 clones, with under 90% found just once. Sample: peripheral blood. The receptor source for this set is a woman aged 30 to 39 with COVID-19, enrolled during active disease.

The CDR3 loop is CASSQGYSTEAFF. DNA of the CDR3: TGTGCCAGCAGCCAGGGGTATAGTACTGAAGCTTTCTTT. The chain employs TRBV7-9 and TRBJ1-1; maybe TRBD1 (6 bases). V lost 5 bases and J 5 bases, leaving 12 bases between the germline ends. CDR1 and CDR2 from the germline V gene are SEHNR and FQNEAQ (reference sequence). The CDR3 contains 13 residues.

J is TRBJ1-1 and V is TRBV6-2 or TRBV6-3; D gene ambiguous. The germline CDR1 and CDR2 sequences are MNHEY and SVGEGT. Trimming removed 4 bases from V and 1 base from J, with 7 bases in between. This CDR3 has 13 amino acids. CDR3 protein: CASSWGENTEAFF. The CDR3 nucleotides read TGTGCCAGCAGTTGGGGAGAGAACACTGAAGCTTTCTTT.

This chain joins TRBV5-4 and TRBJ2-1; D not certain. The CDR3 is made up of 17 amino acids. Germline CDR1 is SGHNT and CDR2 is YYREEE (reference sequence). V was trimmed by 4 bases and J by 12 bases, leaving 29 bases between them. The chain's CDR3 is CASSIRGWPELGSGQFF. Written as DNA, the CDR3 is TGTGCCAGCAGCATACGTGGTTGGCCCGAACTCGGGTCGGGGCAGTTCTTC.

This chain connects TRBV18 to TRBJ1-4; the D gene is possibly TRBD1 (5 bases). CDR3 length: 14 amino acids. The V and J ends lost 3 bases and 3 bases respectively, with 8 bases between them. Germline assignment: CDR1 KGHSH and CDR2 LQKENI. CDR3 in amino acids: CASSPQGSNEKLFF. CDR3 bases: TGTGCCAGCTCACCGCAGGGCTCTAATGAAAAACTGTTTTTT.

V gene TRBV4-2 combines with J gene TRBJ2-5; 8 bases are a match to TRBD2. CDR3 length: 16 amino acids. In germline, CDR1 is LGHNA, CDR2 YNFKEQ. The V segment lost 0 bases and the J segment 5 bases; nucleotides outside the gene matches: 8. The CDR3 here is CASSQEGQRGRETQYF. Written as DNA, the CDR3 is TGTGCCAGCAGCCAAGAAGGGCAGCGGGGGAGGGAGACCCAGTACTTC.

The genes are TRBV19 and TRBJ1-1, with D perhaps TRBD1 (6 bases). The CDR3 runs to 14 residues. Trimming removed 6 bases at V and 4 bases at J, with 15 bases between. Germline V gene lookup returns CDR1 LNHDA and CDR2 SQIVND (reference sequence). CDR3 coding DNA: TGTGCCAGTAGGTTTAGGGGAGGGGGCACTGAAGCTTTCTTT. The encoded protein is CASRFRGGGTEAFF.

The gene calls are TRBV6-6 and TRBJ2-2; 10 bases are shared with TRBD2. Germline V gives CDR1 MNHNY, CDR2 SVGAGI (reference sequence). The CDR3 runs 15 residues. The ends lost 11 bases at V and 6 bases at J; junction bases unmatched: 12. The CDR3 DNA reads TGTGCCGCCCTAGCGGGGGCCCCGGGGTCCGGGGAGCTGTTTTTT. It is translated as CAALAGAPGSGELFF.

The chain couples TRBV23-1 to TRBJ1-5, with no clear D. TRBV23-1 carries the ORF label, with uncertain function. Trimming removed 0 bases at V and 4 bases at J, with 31 bases between. This CDR3 is 22 amino acids long. The CDR3 DNA sequence: TGCGCCAGCAGTCAATCCCCTGGGAGACTAAACCTGGTGGCGGCGGAAAATCAGCCCCAGCATTTT. Translating gives CASSQSPGRLNLVAAENQPQHF.

V gene TRBV19 combines with J gene TRBJ1-2; D gene ambiguous. The germline V gene encodes CDR1 LNHDA and CDR2 SQIVND (reference sequence). The CDR3 loop spans 14 amino acids. The V end lost 3 bases, the J end lost 4 bases, and 12 bases lay between the germline ends. CDR3: CASSIFSQAYGYTF. The CDR3 coding sequence is TGTGCCAGTAGTATCTTCAGTCAGGCCTATGGCTACACCTTC.

CDR3 bases: TGTGCCAGCAGCCGGACTAGCGGGACCAGTTACAATGAGCAGTTCTTC. Translation gives CASSRTSGTSYNEQFF. The chain joins TRBV9 to TRBJ2-1; 12 bases fit TRBD2. The trim removed 4 bases at V and 4 bases at J, leaving 6 bases unmatched. The germline gives CDR1 SGDLS, CDR2 YYNGEE. This CDR3 is 16 amino acids long.

V usage is TRBV6-2 or TRBV6-3 and J usage is TRBJ2-1; D might be TRBD1 (6 bases). This CDR3 region has 14 residues. Germline lookup yields CDR1 MNHEY and CDR2 SVGEGT. The V end was cut by 5 bases, the J end by 9 bases, with 17 bases between. For the CDR3, the DNA is TGTGCCAGCAGTCAGGGGACACTGACGTCTGAGCAGTTCTTC. Translation gives CASSQGTLTSEQFF.

The rearrangement uses TRBV28 and TRBJ2-1; 7 bases are a match to TRBD1. The CDR3 spans 22 residues. Looked up from germline, CDR1 is MDHEN and CDR2 is SYDVKM. V trimming: 3 bases; J trimming: 0 bases; junction bases outside the gene matches: 23. The CDR3 region is CASSFVIRRDSQISSSYNEQFF. CDR3 nucleotides: TGTGCCAGCAGTTTTGTCATTCGTCGGGACAGCCAAATTTCCAGCTCCTACAATGAGCAGTTCTTC. The variable domain in full, with the rest retrieved from reference TRBV28 and TRBJ2-1, is DVKVTQSSRYLVKRTGEKVFLECVQDMDHENMFWYRQDPGLGLRLIYFSYDVKMKEKGDIPEGYSVSREKKERFSLILESASTNQTSMYLCASSFVIRRDSQISSSYNEQFFGPGTRLTVL.

The chain combines TRBV4-1 with TRBJ1-1; TRBD1 matches 8 bases. The CDR3 has 13 residues. V trimming: 3 bases; J trimming: 8 bases; junction bases outside the gene matches: 5. Germline CDR1 is MGHRA and CDR2 is YSYEKL. The CDR3 DNA reads TGCGCCAGCAGCCAGGCGGGACAGGCGGAAGCTTTCTTT. Protein sequence: CASSQAGQAEAFF.

V and J are TRBV18 and TRBJ2-3; 8 positions agree with TRBD1. V gave up 8 bases and J gave up 3 bases; unmatched junction bases: 13. Germline loops: CDR1 KGHSH, CDR2 LQKENI. The CDR3 covers 16 residues. The CDR3, as DNA: TGTGCCAGCCTCACCAAGGGGCAGGGGGCAACAGATACGCAGTATTTT. This codes for CASLTKGQGATDTQYF.

This sequence joins TRBV5-5 and TRBJ2-1; possibly TRBD2 for D (6 bases). CDR1 is SGHKS and CDR2 is YYEKEE in the germline V gene (reference sequence). This CDR3 has 15 amino acids. The V end was cut by 1 base, the J end by 0 bases, with 8 bases between. In DNA, the CDR3 is TGTGCCAGCAGCTTGATCGGGAGCTCCTACAATGAGCAGTTCTTC. It codes for CASSLIGSSYNEQFF.

This chain uses TRBV6-1 with TRBJ1-1, with D perhaps TRBD1 (6 bases). This CDR3 is 15 amino acids long. The germline CDR1 and CDR2 sequences are MNHNS and SASEGT. V shed 3 bases and J shed 8 bases, with 19 bases lying between them. The CDR3 nucleotides are TGTGCCAGCAGTGACCTCCTTAAAGGGGGTAAGGAAGCTTTCTTT. As protein: CASSDLLKGGKEAFF.

The gene calls are TRBV9 and TRBJ2-2, with 11 bases lining up with TRBD2. J lost 2 bases, V lost 3 bases, and 9 bases had no gene match. The CDR3 length is 18 residues. CDR1 is SGDLS, CDR2 YYNGEE, per germline. The CDR3: CASSGRLAGGPNTGELFF. The CDR3 nucleotides are TGTGCCAGCAGCGGTCGGCTAGCGGGGGGCCCAAACACCGGGGAGCTGTTTTTT.

The gene calls are TRBV3-1 (or the pseudogene TRBV3-2) and TRBJ1-1, with a possible D match to TRBD1 (5 bases). There are 14 residues in the CDR3. V shed 7 bases and J shed 3 bases, with 15 bases lying between them. The germline CDR1 and CDR2 sequences are LGHDT and YNNKEL (reference sequence). CDR3 nucleotides: TGTGCCAGCACCTACCTGGAGGGACACACTGAAGCTTTCTTT. Translated, it gives CASTYLEGHTEAFF.

The chain combines TRBV5-8 with TRBJ1-2; D unresolved. Germline values: CDR1 SGHTS, CDR2 YDEGEE. The CDR3 runs to 14 residues. V lost 4 bases and J 5 bases, leaving 15 bases between the germline ends. CDR3 residues: CASSEEGSSYGYTF. DNA for the CDR3: TGTGCCAGCAGCGAGGAGGGCAGCTCATATGGCTACACCTTC. Drawing the rest from reference TRBV5-8 and TRBJ1-2, the complete variable domain is EAGVTQSPTHLIKTRGQQATLRCSPISGHTSVYWYQQALGLGLQFLLWYDEGEERNRGNFPPRFSGRQFPNYSSELNVNALELEDSALYLCASSEEGSSYGYTFGSGTRLTVV.

The gene calls are TRBV7-8 and TRBJ1-5; no clear D gene. Germline loops: CDR1 SGHVS, CDR2 FQNEAQ. CDR3 length: 14 residues. V lost 5 bases, J lost 4 bases, and 12 bases lay in between. Written as DNA, the CDR3 is TGTGCCAGCAGCCCAGCGGCACGAAATCAGCCCCAGCATTTT. Encoded protein: CASSPAARNQPQHF.

V is TRBV5-1 and J is TRBJ2-5; possibly TRBD2 for D (5 bases). The length of the CDR3 is 13 residues. Per the germline V gene, CDR1 is SGHRS and CDR2 is YFSETQ. Trimming cost V 1 base and J 5 bases, with 9 bases left between them. The CDR3 sequence: CASSLWTGETQYF. The CDR3 DNA reads TGCGCCAGCAGCTTGTGGACGGGGGAGACCCAGTACTTC.

This chain uses TRBV24-1 with TRBJ2-5; perhaps TRBD1 as D (6 bases). Germline CDR1 is KGHDR and CDR2 is SFDVKD. This CDR3 region has 11 residues. The germline V and J ends were trimmed by 10 bases and 7 bases, with 12 bases remaining between them. CDR3 residues: CATSRGVTQYF. The CDR3 DNA follows: TGTGCCACATCCAGGGGAGTGACCCAGTACTTC.

The chain employs TRBV9 and TRBJ1-3; perhaps TRBD1 as D (6 bases). Trimming pared 3 bases from V and 3 bases from J, leaving 16 bases between. This CDR3 is 16 amino acids long. CDR1 is SGDLS and CDR2 is YYNGEE in the germline V gene. As DNA, the CDR3 is TGTGCCAGCAGCGCCCGCACAGGGTTGCGTGGAAACACCATATATTTT. Amino acid sequence: CASSARTGLRGNTIYF.

The J gene is TRBJ2-3, the V gene TRBV11-1; TRBD1 matches at 7 bases. The V gene end was trimmed by 5 bases and the J gene end by 1 base; junction bases not matched to a gene: 9. The CDR3 runs to 16 residues. CDR1 SGHAT and CDR2 FQDESV come from the germline V gene (reference sequence). As DNA, the CDR3 is TGTGCCAGCAGCACCTGGGACAGCGCGCGCACAGATACGCAGTATTTT. Translating gives CASSTWDSARTDTQYF.

The J gene is TRBJ1-5, the V gene TRBV19; the match to TRBD1 covers 7 bases. The V segment lost 7 bases and the J segment 6 bases; nucleotides outside the gene matches: 9. The CDR3 runs to 14 residues. Germline loops: CDR1 LNHDA, CDR2 SQIVND (reference sequence). The CDR3 DNA is TGTGCCAGTAACCTGGTAGGGGGCGGTCAGCCCCAGCATTTT. Translation gives CASNLVGGGQPQHF. Combining the CDR3 with reference TRBV19 and TRBJ1-5 gives the whole variable domain DGGITQSPKYLFRKEGQNVTLSCEQNLNHDAMYWYRQDPGQGLRLIYYSQIVNDFQKGDIAEGYSVSREKKESFPLTVTSAQKNPTAFYLCASNLVGGGQPQHFGDGTRLSIL.

The rearrangement links TRBV15 to TRBJ1-4; D unclear. Germline V gene lookup returns CDR1 LNHNV and CDR2 YYDKDF (reference sequence). Deletions cut 6 bases from V and 11 bases from J, with 25 bases between. This CDR3 is 16 amino acids long. The CDR3 DNA follows: TGTGCCACCAGACCGTCCGGGGTTGGGCTCCCGGGGAAACTGTTTTTT. Protein sequence: CATRPSGVGLPGKLFF.

The V call is TRBV4-1, the J call TRBJ2-5; D remains unclear. The germline V gene has CDR1 MGHRA and CDR2 YSYEKL. The CDR3 has 17 residues. V lost 3 bases to trimming and J lost 1 base, with 18 bases between them. CDR3 loop: CASSHGESSLFQETQYF. The CDR3 region has the DNA TGCGCCAGCAGCCACGGTGAATCGAGCTTATTCCAAGAGACCCAGTACTTC.

In its sample, this clone was seen a few times. The J gene is TRBJ2-1, the V gene TRBV2, with D perhaps TRBD2 (7 bases). The CDR3 covers 16 residues. Germline CDR1 and CDR2: SNHLY and FYNNEI. V was trimmed by 4 bases and J by 5 bases, leaving 18 bases between them. CDR3 protein: CASSGGQRDLNNEQFF. The CDR3 coding sequence is TGTGCCAGCAGTGGCGGACAGCGGGATCTCAACAATGAGCAGTTCTTC.

V gene TRBV29-1 combines with J gene TRBJ1-1; D unresolved. Germline lookup yields CDR1 SQVTM and CDR2 ANQGSEA. V was pared by 3 bases and J by 5 bases, with 13 bases between. The CDR3 length is 13 residues. CDR3 nucleotides: TGCAGCGTTGAGCGCCCTACGGGGACTGAAGCTTTCTTT. Its protein is CSVERPTGTEAFF.

This chain connects TRBV3-1 (or the pseudogene TRBV3-2) to TRBJ2-7; D possibly corresponds to TRBD1 (6 bases). The V end lost 4 bases, the J end lost 2 bases, and 12 bases lay between the germline ends. The CDR3 sequence is 14 residues long. Germline values: CDR1 LGHDT, CDR2 YNNKEL (reference sequence). The CDR3 bases are TGTGCCAGCAGCCGTCCGGGACATCCCTACGAGCAGTACGTC. Protein product: CASSRPGHPYEQYV.